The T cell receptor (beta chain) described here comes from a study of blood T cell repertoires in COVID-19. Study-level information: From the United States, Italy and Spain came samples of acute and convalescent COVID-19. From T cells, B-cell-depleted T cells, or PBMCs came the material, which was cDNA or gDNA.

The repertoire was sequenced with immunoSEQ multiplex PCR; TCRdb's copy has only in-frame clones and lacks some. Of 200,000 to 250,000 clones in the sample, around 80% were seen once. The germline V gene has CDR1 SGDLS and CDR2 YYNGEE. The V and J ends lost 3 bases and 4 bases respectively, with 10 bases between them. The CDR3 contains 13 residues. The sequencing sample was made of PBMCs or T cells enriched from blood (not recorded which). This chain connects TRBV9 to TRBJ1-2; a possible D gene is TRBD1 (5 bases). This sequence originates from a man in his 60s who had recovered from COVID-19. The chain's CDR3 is CASSGRVSYGYTF. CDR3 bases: TGTGCCAGCAGCGGCAGGGTCAGCTATGGCTACACCTTC.